These 30 T cell receptor beta chains came from one sample sequenced in a study of control samples from healthy donors and cancer patients (dated by TCRdb to 2019 to 2021). The receptor library was made with the immunoSEQ multiplex PCR assay. TCRdb took this table from immuneACCESS and kept in-frame rearrangements with V and J called. Such tables lack part of the clones; where checked against another copy, unresolved V genes explain under half of the gap, and the rest is unexplained. Within this sample are around 110,000 clones, with more than 80% of them counted one time only. The ten largest clones add up to 1.1% of the sample. The sample was PBMCs. The receptors shown here come from a woman between 50 and 59 years old with colorectal cancer.

This rearrangement joins TRBV6-4 to TRBJ2-1, with 9 bases fitting TRBD2. Germline CDR1 reads MRHNA; CDR2 reads SNTAGT. The CDR3 extends over 14 amino acids. V lost 8 bases and J lost 9; bases outside the gene matches: 11. DNA of the CDR3: TGTGCCAGCGCCCTACTGGCGGGGGGGATTGAGCAGTTCTTC. Its translation: CASALLAGGIEQFF.

The chain uses TRBV5-4 and TRBJ2-7; maybe TRBD1 (6 bases). Trimming took off 0 bases at V and 2 bases at J, with 15 bases between the two ends. Germline lookup yields CDR1 SGHNT and CDR2 YYREEE (reference sequence). This CDR3 comprises 16 residues. The CDR3 region is CASSLGAGAEPYEQYF. CDR3 coding DNA: TGTGCCAGCAGCTTGGGGGCAGGGGCCGAGCCCTACGAGCAGTACTTC.

The chain recombines TRBV24-1 with TRBJ1-5; 9 bases fit TRBD1. V lost 4 bases and J lost 7; bases outside the gene matches: 10. The CDR3 consists of 16 residues. Germline V gene data show CDR1 as KGHDR and CDR2 as SFDVKD. This CDR3 is CATSDPGTGSEQPQHF. In DNA, the CDR3 is TGTGCCACCAGTGACCCCGGGACAGGGTCTGAACAGCCCCAGCATTTT.

V and J are TRBV6-1 and TRBJ1-3; 9 bases are shared with TRBD1. V shed 1 base and J 4 bases; nucleotides not matched to a gene: 20. Germline CDR1 MNHNS, CDR2 SASEGT. The CDR3 loop spans 21 amino acids. CDR3 sequence reads: CASSEDGTGGAFSWPGNTIYF. Written as DNA, the CDR3 is TGTGCCAGCAGTGAAGACGGTACAGGGGGCGCTTTTTCATGGCCCGGAAACACCATATATTTT.

The V gene is TRBV28, the J gene TRBJ2-7; 11 nucleotides align to TRBD2. The V and J ends lost 5 bases and 4 bases, in that order; junction bases with no gene match: 10. The CDR3 covers 16 residues. Germline CDR1 reads MDHEN; CDR2 reads SYDVKM. The CDR3 nucleotides read TGTGCCAGCAGTGCTCCGGGACTAGCGGTTTGGTACGAGCAGTACTTC. Its translation: CASSAPGLAVWYEQYF. Full variable domain (outside the CDR3, taken from reference TRBV28 and TRBJ2-7): DVKVTQSSRYLVKRTGEKVFLECVQDMDHENMFWYRQDPGLGLRLIYFSYDVKMKEKGDIPEGYSVSREKKERFSLILESASTNQTSMYLCASSAPGLAVWYEQYFGPGTRLTVT.

The chain has TRBV3-1 (or the pseudogene TRBV3-2) and TRBJ1-5, with a tentative D call TRBD1 (6 bases). With 0 bases removed from V and 6 bases from J, the gap between germline ends came to 12 bases. Germline CDR1 is LGHDT and CDR2 is YNNKEL (reference sequence). This CDR3 is built from 15 residues. CDR3 coding DNA: TGTGCCAGCAGCCAAGATTTCAGGGGAGGTCAGCCCCAGCATTTT. Protein sequence: CASSQDFRGGQPQHF.

J is TRBJ2-2 and V is TRBV6-5, with 9 bases matching TRBD1. The CDR3 loop spans 14 amino acids. The germline V gene encodes CDR1 MNHEY and CDR2 SVGAGI. With 7 bases clipped from V and 5 bases from J, the junction kept 5 bases outside the gene matches. The CDR3 is CASTWDRETGELFF. Here the CDR3 DNA reads TGTGCCAGCACTTGGGACAGGGAAACCGGGGAGCTGTTTTTT.

V usage is TRBV5-6 and J usage is TRBJ2-2; D remains unclear. The germline gives CDR1 SGHDT, CDR2 YYEEEE. V was clipped by 2 bases and J by 4 bases, with 15 bases between them. This CDR3 has 16 residues. In DNA form, the CDR3 reads TGTGCCAGCAGCTTAGGCCCAGGCCTCGGCACCGGGGAGCTGTTTTTT. It codes for CASSLGPGLGTGELFF. The entire variable domain, with the rest obtained from reference TRBV5-6 and TRBJ2-2, is as follows: DAGVTQSPTHLIKTRGQQVTLRCSPKSGHDTVSWYQQALGQGPQFIFQYYEEEERQRGNFPDRFSGHQFPNYSSELNVNALLLGDSALYLCASSLGPGLGTGELFFGEGSRLTVL.

This clone came up once. The chain links TRBV9 to TRBJ1-5; D not certain. CDR3 length: 15 residues. Germline loops: CDR1 SGDLS, CDR2 YYNGEE. V lost 3 bases and J lost 1, with 11 bases in between. This CDR3 reads CASSAQPASNQPQHF. For the CDR3, the DNA is TGTGCCAGCAGCGCCCAACCGGCAAGCAATCAGCCCCAGCATTTT.

The rearrangement joins TRBV14 to TRBJ2-7; the match to TRBD1 covers 10 bases. V lost 2 bases and J lost 5; bases outside the gene matches: 3. This CDR3 is 14 amino acids long. Germline V lookup: CDR1 SGHDN, CDR2 FVKESK. CDR3 residues: CASSQLGTGDEQYF. The CDR3 coding sequence is TGTGCCAGCAGCCAACTCGGGACAGGGGACGAGCAGTACTTC.

The chain combines TRBV10-3 with TRBJ2-2; 9 bases are shared with TRBD1. This CDR3 spans 15 amino acids. Trimming cost V 6 bases and J 3 bases; bases outside gene matches: 5. Per germline, CDR1 ENHRY and CDR2 SYGVKD. CDR3 sequence: CAISQTGGYTGELFF. The CDR3 DNA is TGTGCCATCAGCCAGACAGGGGGGTACACCGGGGAGCTGTTTTTT.

The V and J genes are TRBV6-1 and TRBJ1-3; a possible D gene is TRBD1 (6 bases). Trimming removed 4 bases at V and 0 bases at J, with 13 bases between. CDR3 length: 16 amino acids. From germline, CDR1 is MNHNS and CDR2 SASEGT. The CDR3: CASSGGGSLSGNTIYF. CDR3 in DNA: TGTGCCAGCAGTGGGGGGGGCAGCCTCTCTGGAAACACCATATATTTT.

The gene calls are TRBV19 and TRBJ2-3, with 7 bases lining up with TRBD1. Germline assignment: CDR1 LNHDA and CDR2 SQIVND (reference sequence). This CDR3 region has 15 residues. The J segment lost 4 bases and the V segment lost 6 bases, leaving 10 bases of the junction unmatched. CDR3 loop: CASSGLTGSADTQYF. CDR3 in DNA: TGTGCCAGTAGCGGATTGACAGGGTCCGCAGATACGCAGTATTTT.

The chain recombines TRBV4-2 with TRBJ1-6; D uncertain. Between the trimmed V and J ends, which lost 1 base and 7 bases, there was a span of 14 bases. The CDR3 spans 16 residues. CDR1 and CDR2 (germline): LGHNA, YNFKEQ. The CDR3 sequence is CASSQVHGVGNSPLHF. DNA for the CDR3: TGTGCCAGCAGCCAAGTTCACGGGGTAGGGAATTCACCCCTCCACTTT.

The chain employs TRBV30 and TRBJ1-3; D is uncertain. The germline V gene has CDR1 GTSNPN and CDR2 SVGIG (reference sequence). V lost 2 bases to trimming and J lost 0 bases, with 11 bases between them. There are 15 residues in the CDR3. DNA of the CDR3: TGTGCCTGGAGTCGGACGGCCAGCTCTGGAAACACCATATATTTT. Translation: CAWSRTASSGNTIYF.

The chain carries TRBV5-1 and TRBJ1-1; D remains ambiguous. CDR1 and CDR2 from the germline V gene are SGHRS and YFSETQ. Deletions cut 0 bases from V and 0 bases from J, with 3 bases between. The CDR3 is made up of 13 amino acids. The CDR3 loop is CASSLDMNTEAFF. The CDR3 bases are TGCGCCAGCAGCTTGGACATGAACACTGAAGCTTTCTTT.

The chain uses TRBV14 and TRBJ1-6; D not resolved. The germline V gene has CDR1 SGHDN and CDR2 FVKESK. V was pared by 4 bases and J by 7 bases, with 8 bases between. This CDR3 contains 13 residues. CDR3 DNA: TGTGCCAGCAGCCCCAGAGCGAATTCACCCCTCCACTTT. Its protein is CASSPRANSPLHF.

The genes are TRBV6-5 and TRBJ1-4; 8 bases fit TRBD1. With V trimmed by 8 bases and J by 5 bases, 1 base remained unmatched. There are 12 residues in the CDR3. From germline, CDR1 is MNHEY and CDR2 SVGAGI. The CDR3 coding sequence is TGTGCCAGCGGACAGGGAAATGAAAAACTGTTTTTT. Amino acid sequence: CASGQGNEKLFF.

The chain links TRBV4-2 to TRBJ2-7, with TRBD2 identical over 10 bases. With 4 bases clipped from V and 5 bases from J, the junction kept 23 bases outside the gene matches. Germline V gene data show CDR1 as LGHNA and CDR2 as YNFKEQ. This CDR3 has 20 amino acids. The CDR3: CASSRRLLAGSQKSADEQYF. CDR3 coding DNA: TGTGCCAGCAGCCGCCGCCTACTAGCGGGGTCACAAAAATCGGCTGACGAGCAGTACTTC.

The chain joins TRBV18 to TRBJ1-6; no firm D call. CDR3 length equals 13 residues. Deletions cut 3 bases from V and 7 bases from J, with 7 bases between. Germline values: CDR1 KGHSH, CDR2 LQKENI. The CDR3 coding sequence is TGTGCCAGCTCACCTGATGAGAATTCACCCCTCCACTTT. Its protein product is CASSPDENSPLHF.

CDR3 nucleotides: TGTGCCAGCAGCGCACGGGGGGGGCGCTCCTACAATGAGCAGTTCTTC. Translating it yields CASSARGGRSYNEQFF. The chain couples TRBV9 to TRBJ2-1, with TRBD2 matching over 8 bases. The germline gives CDR1 SGDLS, CDR2 YYNGEE. With 3 bases clipped from V and 0 bases from J, the junction kept 5 bases outside the gene matches. The CDR3 is made up of 16 amino acids.

V is TRBV19 and J is TRBJ1-1; no reliable D call. Trimming left V 3 bases short and J 7 bases short, with 6 bases between. CDR1 and CDR2 (germline): LNHDA, SQIVND (reference sequence). CDR3 size: 11 residues. The CDR3 sequence is CASSIGSEAFF. CDR3 DNA sequence: TGTGCCAGTAGTATTGGCAGTGAAGCTTTCTTT.

The chain uses TRBV4-1 and TRBJ2-3, with a tentative D call TRBD2 (5 bases). The CDR3 length is 16 residues. Between the trimmed V and J ends, which lost 0 bases and 2 bases, there was a span of 12 bases. The germline V gene encodes CDR1 MGHRA and CDR2 YSYEKL. The CDR3 nucleotides are TGCGCCAGCAGCCAAGATCTGGCAGCGGCCACAGATACGCAGTATTTT. Translated: CASSQDLAAATDTQYF.

The chain carries TRBV6-4 and TRBJ2-1; 12 nucleotides align to TRBD2. CDR1 is MRHNA, CDR2 SNTAGT, per germline. J lost 3 bases, V lost 3 bases, and 3 bases had no gene match. The CDR3 length is 16 residues. CDR3 protein: CASSDATSGGYNEQFF. The CDR3 bases are TGTGCCAGCAGTGATGCGACTAGCGGGGGCTACAATGAGCAGTTCTTC.

The chain uses TRBV19 and TRBJ2-3; 12 bases align to TRBD1. The germline V gene encodes CDR1 LNHDA and CDR2 SQIVND (reference sequence). The junction had 3 bases not matched to a gene; V was cut back by 4 bases and J by 4 bases. The CDR3 loop spans 15 amino acids. The CDR3 DNA reads TGTGCCAGTAGTAAGGGACAGGGGGCTGCAGATACGCAGTATTTT. Encoded protein: CASSKGQGAADTQYF.

The V and J genes are TRBV15 and TRBJ1-4; weak D call: TRBD1 (6 bases). V dropped 0 bases and J dropped 7 bases, with 12 bases sitting between them. This CDR3 region has 15 residues. Germline assignment: CDR1 LNHNV and CDR2 YYDKDF (reference sequence). Here the CDR3 reads CATSRDRGRGEKLFF. CDR3 sequence (DNA): TGTGCCACCAGCAGAGACCGGGGGCGCGGTGAAAAACTGTTTTTT.

The chain combines TRBV4-1 with TRBJ1-2, with 10 positions matching TRBD1. This CDR3 spans 15 amino acids. After removal of 0 bases from V and 4 bases from J, the junction contained 2 bases not matched to a gene. Germline CDR1 and CDR2: MGHRA and YSYEKL. DNA for the CDR3: TGCGCCAGCAGCCAAGAGGACAGGGGGTTCTATGGCTACACCTTC. It specifies CASSQEDRGFYGYTF.

This chain connects TRBV5-1 to TRBJ2-7; 7 positions agree with TRBD1. J gave up 5 bases and V 4 bases, and 12 bases lay outside the gene matches. In germline, CDR1 is SGHRS, CDR2 YFSETQ. The CDR3 covers 15 residues. CDR3 loop: CASSELNTGDHEQYF. The CDR3 DNA follows: TGCGCCAGCAGCGAACTCAATACAGGGGACCACGAGCAGTACTTC.

This clone was seen once. The chain employs TRBV6-2 or TRBV6-3 and TRBJ2-7, with TRBD2 matching over 9 bases. The V gene's germline CDR1 is MNHEY and CDR2 SVGEGT. Germline trimming cut 0 bases from V and 3 bases from J; bases unmatched to any gene: 6. The CDR3 contains 16 residues. The CDR3 sequence: CASSYSIAGEIYEQYF. In DNA, the CDR3 is TGTGCCAGCAGTTACTCGATAGCGGGAGAGATCTACGAGCAGTACTTC.

This sequence joins TRBV7-2 and TRBJ2-1; tentatively, D is TRBD1 or TRBD2 (5 bases each). The CDR3 sequence is 16 residues long. CDR1 is SGHTA and CDR2 is FQGNSA in the germline V gene. V dropped 5 bases and J dropped 4 bases, with 18 bases sitting between them. The CDR3 loop is CASSLGTERVYNEQFF. The CDR3 DNA reads as TGTGCCAGCAGCCTAGGGACGGAACGGGTATACAATGAGCAGTTCTTC.